The 21 T cell receptor beta chains reported below all come from one sample, sequenced in a study of blood T cell repertoires in COVID-19. TCRdb keeps only in-frame clones here, not all; method: immunoSEQ multiplex PCR. The table lists around 450,000 clones, 87% of them singletons, with roughly 1.8% in the top ten. What was sequenced was PBMCs or T cells enriched from blood (not recorded which). The receptors come from a woman under 30 with acute COVID-19.

The chain links TRBV19 to TRBJ2-7; the D gene is possibly TRBD1 (6 bases). The V and J ends lost 5 bases and 3 bases respectively, with 11 bases between them. There are 13 residues in the CDR3. CDR1 and CDR2 (germline): LNHDA, SQIVND (reference sequence). The CDR3 nucleotides are TGTGCCAGTAGTCTCCGGGACAACTACGAGCAGTACTTC. Amino acid sequence: CASSLRDNYEQYF.

The chain couples TRBV5-1 to TRBJ2-2, with TRBD2 matching over 13 bases. The ends lost 7 bases at V and 5 bases at J; junction bases unmatched: 11. This CDR3 comprises 17 residues. Germline loops: CDR1 SGHRS, CDR2 YFSETQ. The CDR3: CASFGLAGVKVTGELFF. DNA for the CDR3: TGCGCCAGCTTTGGACTAGCGGGAGTGAAGGTTACCGGGGAGCTGTTTTTT.

This chain connects TRBV7-2 to TRBJ2-5; D is possibly TRBD1 (5 bases). V was cut by 3 bases and J by 5 bases, with 25 bases left in between. Looked up from germline, CDR1 is SGHTA and CDR2 is FQGNSA. The CDR3 runs 18 residues. CDR3 DNA: TGTGCCAGCAGCTTTCGCGCAGGGTCGAGTGTCAATACGGAGACCCAGTACTTC. Its protein is CASSFRAGSSVNTETQYF.

This clone was seen just once. The chain employs TRBV9 and TRBJ2-2; D unclear. This CDR3 has 15 residues. Trimming cost V 0 bases and J 4 bases, with 10 bases left between them. Germline assignment: CDR1 SGDLS and CDR2 YYNGEE. For the CDR3, the DNA is TGTGCCAGCAGCGTAGGAGGCGTATCCACCGGGGAGCTGTTTTTT. Translating gives CASSVGGVSTGELFF.

The chain uses TRBV7-9 and TRBJ1-4; D remains ambiguous. This CDR3 contains 16 residues. Trimming took 4 bases from V and 5 from J, leaving 17 bases between them. Germline values: CDR1 SEHNR, CDR2 FQNEAQ (reference sequence). The CDR3 DNA reads as TGTGCCAGCAGCTCGCAGACCCGACTTAACAATGAAAAACTGTTTTTT. It specifies CASSSQTRLNNEKLFF.

The rearrangement uses TRBV7-9 and TRBJ2-7, with TRBD2 matching 7 bases. Trimming at V came to 5 bases and at J to 0 bases, leaving 13 bases not matched to a gene. The germline gives CDR1 SEHNR, CDR2 FQNEAQ (reference sequence). There are 17 residues in the CDR3. The chain's CDR3 is CASSPSSAGLPSYEQYF. The CDR3 nucleotides are TGTGCCAGCAGCCCAAGTAGCGCGGGACTACCCTCCTACGAGCAGTACTTC. The whole variable domain, remainder taken from reference TRBV7-9 and TRBJ2-7, is DTGVSQNPRHKITKRGQNVTFRCDPISEHNRLYWYRQTLGQGPEFLTYFQNEAQLEKSRLLSDRFSAERPKGSFSTLEIQRTEQGDSAMYLCASSPSSAGLPSYEQYFGPGTRLTVT.

The gene calls are TRBV10-1 and TRBJ2-2; D may be TRBD1 (6 bases). CDR3 size: 15 residues. CDR1 WNHNN and CDR2 SYGVQD come from the germline V gene (reference sequence). The V end lost 0 bases, the J end lost 4 bases, and 9 bases lay between the germline ends. The CDR3 region is CASSESRGGTGELFF. Written as DNA, the CDR3 is TGCGCCAGCAGTGAGTCCAGGGGTGGCACCGGGGAGCTGTTTTTT.

The chain joins TRBV27 to TRBJ2-7; D may be TRBD2 (6 bases). This CDR3 is 14 amino acids long. Trimming stripped 3 bases from V and 1 base from J, with 10 bases between. Germline values: CDR1 MNHEY, CDR2 SMNVEV (reference sequence). The CDR3 reads CASSFREASYEQYF. As DNA, the CDR3 is TGTGCCAGCAGTTTTAGGGAGGCTTCCTACGAGCAGTACTTC.

The V and J genes are TRBV30 and TRBJ1-5; 7 nucleotides align to TRBD1. CDR1 and CDR2 (germline): GTSNPN, SVGIG (reference sequence). Losses at the gene ends were 3 bases for V and 0 bases for J; bases not matched to a gene: 2. The CDR3 extends over 14 amino acids. The chain's CDR3 is CAWRGQNSNQPQHF. CDR3 DNA sequence: TGTGCCTGGAGGGGACAGAATAGCAATCAGCCCCAGCATTTT. Combining the CDR3 with reference TRBV30 and TRBJ1-5 gives the whole variable domain SQTIHQWPATLVQPVGSPLSLECTVEGTSNPNLYWYRQAAGRGLQLLFYSVGIGQISSEVPQNLSASRPQDRQFILSSKKLLLSDSGFYLCAWRGQNSNQPQHFGDGTRLSIL.

The genes are TRBV27 and TRBJ1-2; D is possibly TRBD1 (6 bases). The germline V gene has CDR1 MNHEY and CDR2 SMNVEV (reference sequence). CDR3 length: 12 residues. Trimming cost V 6 bases and J 6 bases, with 11 bases left between them. CDR3: CASRQGPHGYTF. DNA for the CDR3: TGTGCCAGCAGACAGGGACCCCATGGCTACACCTTC.

The gene calls are TRBV28 and TRBJ1-1, with D perhaps matching TRBD1 (5 bases). Trimming stripped 5 bases from V and 5 bases from J, with 15 bases between. CDR1 MDHEN and CDR2 SYDVKM come from the germline V gene. The CDR3 spans 14 residues. The CDR3 DNA sequence: TGTGCCAGCAGTGGGCGGGGGAGAGGGACTGAAGCTTTCTTT. Its translation: CASSGRGRGTEAFF.

The chain is built from TRBV11-2 and TRBJ2-2; a weak D match, TRBD1 (5 bases). Germline loops: CDR1 SGHAT, CDR2 FQNNGV. There are 17 residues in the CDR3. Between the trimmed V and J ends, which lost 0 bases and 0 bases, there was a span of 11 bases. This CDR3 is CASSLDRGRTNTGELFF. The CDR3 nucleotides are TGTGCCAGCAGCTTAGATAGGGGCCGGACGAACACCGGGGAGCTGTTTTTT.

This clone was seen a single time. This sample includes further DNA sequences coding for the same CDR3. V is TRBV11-2 and J is TRBJ2-1, with TRBD2 matching over 9 bases. The CDR3 runs to 15 residues. Germline-derived CDR1 and CDR2 are SGHAT and FQNNGV. The V segment lost 2 bases and the J segment 5 bases; nucleotides outside the gene matches: 4. This CDR3 is CASSLSGGSNNEQFF. For the CDR3, the DNA is TGTGCCAGCAGCTTAAGCGGGGGGTCTAACAATGAGCAGTTCTTC.

The V call is TRBV1, the J call TRBJ2-5; TRBD1, the table's D call, lacks a check against the DNA. TRBV1 represents a pseudogene. This CDR3 comprises 16 residues. The CDR3 nucleotides are TGCACCAGCAGCCAAGGTGGACAACCTGATGTGGAGACCCAGTACTTC. The encoded protein is CTSSQGGQPDVETQYF.

The J gene is TRBJ2-7, the V gene TRBV27; tentatively, D is TRBD2 (5 bases). This CDR3 is built from 11 residues. V was clipped by 5 bases and J by 3 bases, with 5 bases between them. CDR1 is MNHEY, CDR2 SMNVEV, per germline (reference sequence). For the CDR3, the DNA is TGTGCCAGCAGTCGGGGCTACGAGCAGTACTTC. It encodes CASSRGYEQYF.

CDR3 DNA: TGTGCCAGCTCACCCGACATTGCAACTAATGAAAAACTGTTTTTT. Translation gives CASSPDIATNEKLFF. The genes are TRBV18 and TRBJ1-4; no reliable D call. Trimming cost V 3 bases and J 0 bases, with 8 bases left between them. This CDR3 region has 15 residues. From germline, CDR1 is KGHSH and CDR2 LQKENI.

This clone was recorded only once. The genes are TRBV15 and TRBJ1-3; D gene unclear. V lost 5 bases and J 0 bases, leaving 8 bases between the germline ends. There are 14 residues in the CDR3. Germline CDR1 reads LNHNV; CDR2 reads YYDKDF (reference sequence). For the CDR3, the DNA is TGTGCCACCAGCCTAAGTGGCTCTGGAAACACCATATATTTT. Its translation: CATSLSGSGNTIYF.

The V and J genes are TRBV27 and TRBJ1-1; D unresolved. This CDR3 is built from 16 residues. V dropped 4 bases and J dropped 5 bases, with 20 bases sitting between them. Germline V lookup: CDR1 MNHEY, CDR2 SMNVEV (reference sequence). The CDR3 reads CASSSPGSPGGTEAFF. DNA of the CDR3: TGTGCCAGCAGTTCCCCTGGGAGCCCAGGTGGGACTGAAGCTTTCTTT.

This clone was observed a single time. The chain joins TRBV4-1 to TRBJ2-7; D unclear. Trimming took 2 bases from V and 5 from J, leaving 28 bases between them. The CDR3 is made up of 19 amino acids. CDR1 is MGHRA and CDR2 is YSYEKL in the germline V gene. For the CDR3, the DNA is TGCGCCAGCAGCCAAAGTCTAGTATTCGGTCCCAACAAGAGCGACGAGCAGTACTTC. Translation gives CASSQSLVFGPNKSDEQYF.

V and J are TRBV7-6 and TRBJ2-5, with TRBD1 matching 8 bases. Trimming at V came to 5 bases and at J to 2 bases, leaving 10 bases not matched to a gene. CDR1 and CDR2 from the germline V gene are SGHVS and FNYEAQ. This CDR3 spans 16 amino acids. Here the CDR3 reads CASSPRLDREQETQYF. For the CDR3, the DNA is TGTGCCAGCAGCCCCCGGCTGGACAGGGAGCAAGAGACCCAGTACTTC.

CDR3 protein: CASSLGGQGYNSPLHF. CDR3 sequence (DNA): TGTGCCAGCAGCTTAGGGGGACAGGGATATAATTCACCCCTCCACTTT. V usage is TRBV7-3 and J usage is TRBJ1-6; 9 positions match TRBD1. CDR1 and CDR2 (germline): SGHTA, FQGTGA. CDR3 size: 16 residues. With 2 bases clipped from V and 4 bases from J, the junction kept 3 bases outside the gene matches.